This T cell receptor (beta chain) is from a study of CD8 T cells in Susac syndrome. Study-wide results and caveats: Acknowledgment was made by the study that its TCR sequencing and HLA analysis involved a relatively small number of individuals.

Germline CDR1 reads MNHEY; CDR2 reads SMNVEV (reference sequence). With 5 bases clipped from V and 4 bases from J, the junction kept 9 bases outside the gene matches. The CDR3 consists of 15 residues. With regard to this clonotype: Its antigen is still unknown.

An input of roughly 0.5 to 1 ug of RNA was subjected to reverse transcription using random hexamers. Amplification of TCR beta CDR3 used immunoSEQ multiplex PCR across 54 Vbeta and 13 Jbeta. Using its own MiXCR run on the immunoSEQ multiplex PCR reads, TCRdb lists one record per CDR3 protein. Of approximately 140,000 distinct CDR3 sequences in the sample, around 94% were seen once. The specimen sequenced was CD8+ T cells from PBMCs. V usage is TRBV27 and J usage is TRBJ1-1, with TRBD1 identical over 8 bases. The receptor's source is a human donor in good health. CDR3 bases: TGTGCCAGCAGTCTCGACAGGGGAGGGAGCACTGAAGCTTTCTTT. This gives the protein CASSLDRGGSTEAFF.